This T cell receptor beta chain was observed in a study of blood T cells in healthy people across ages (dated by TCRdb to the mid-2010s). Concerning the study at large: In model experiments, template switching captured about one uniquely barcoded TCR beta cDNA molecule for every two T cells. To track age-related changes in TCR beta repertoire diversity, the study relied on deep sequencing normalized with unique cDNA molecular identifiers. The donors were split into four age groups: young (average around 15 years), middle-aged (39), aged (approximately 60) and long-lived (under 85). To avoid experimental bias, donors of different ages were spread randomly across the sequencing lanes. Using the same blood draw, the study looked at two additional independent replicas of 1 million unique cDNA reads for two donors, one aged 18 to 30 and the other aged 80 or older. What the authors observed across the whole study: The long-lived group showed more naive CD4+ T cells, fewer expanded clones and increased TCR diversity than the aged group, suggesting age selection. Donor CMV infection status was unknown, potentially confounding age-related changes in expanded clonotypes. Total diversity estimates from one million sequenced T cells were considered lower bounds and underestimates. Bulk unsorted PBMC profiling prevented conclusive comparison of naive and antigen-experienced compartments. There was a strong correlation between observed TCR beta diversity and the percentage of naive T cells measured by flow cytometry. As age increased, observed TCR beta diversity per million T cells dropped in a roughly linear way, and a significant reduction was already evident by age 40.

A word on this clonotype: The antigen this receptor binds is unknown. No much larger clone exists at a distance of one base, and base qualities are not known.

Systemically healthy Caucasian individuals from Russia, 35 to 50 in total and aged about 6 to 100 years, were included as donors. Ten milliliters of peripheral blood were collected from each donor into EDTA-treated Vacutainer tubes. PBMCs were isolated by Ficoll-Paque density-gradient centrifugation, with at least 7 million obtained per sample. Trizol reagent was used to extract total RNA from PBMCs, with at least 6 micrograms per sample. For every donor, an aliquot of PBMCs went through flow cytometry to measure the percentages of naive CD45RAhigh/CD27high T cells. Trimming costs V 5 bases and J 8 bases, and their ends lie 24 bases apart. Counted from cysteine to phenylalanine, this CDR3 has 16 amino acids. Only the CDR3 DNA is retained, 48 bases long and in frame from the first base. The germline V gene (reference sequence) yields SEHNR for CDR1 and FQNEAQ for CDR2. Libraries were built with 5' RACE. The sequencing machine was an Illumina HiSeq 2500. A second PCR of about 7 to 12 cycles was performed with a sample-barcoded 5' primer and a J-beta primer mix. Each TCR beta cDNA molecule received a unique molecular identifier from a template-switch 5' adaptor carrying 12 random nucleotides. Each sample yielded at least 2.5 million CDR3-containing paired-end reads. First-strand cDNA synthesis was performed from all RNA using the Mint cDNA synthesis kit, with priming by a TRBC-specific oligonucleotide. Following uracil-DNA glycosylase treatment, all cDNA underwent a first 18-cycle PCR with the universal primers M1SS and BC2_uni_R. As for the authors' bioinformatics: For normalization, 1 million high-quality reads were randomly selected from each sample, with every read carrying a distinct molecular identifier. Instead of being binned into consensus sequences, reads with shared molecular identifiers were discarded. MiTCR, set to a Q25 quality threshold and the strictest error-elimination algorithm, was used for CDR3 identification, clonotype clustering and error correction. Lower-bound total TCR beta diversity was estimated with a nonparametric unseen species model using Euler transformation. TCRdb itself trimmed the public reads at Q25 with fastp, ran MiXCR and retained productive beta chains. For every CDR3 protein sequence, its rows merge into one entry that carries the most common genes and DNA. The V and J calls were determined by TCRdb, not by the authors. The sample table lists about 640,000 distinct CDR3 sequences, under 65% of them with a count of one. Approximately 40% of the sample is held by the ten biggest clonotypes.

Sequenced: blood. The rearrangement combines TRBV7-9 with TRBJ1-2, and perhaps TRBD1 as D gene, on 5 matching bases. This clonotype was sampled from a man between 60 and 70 years old in good health. The CDR3 amino acid sequence is: CASSPSTVLLNRGYTF. The nucleotide sequence is given as TGTGCCAGCAGCCCATCGACAGTCCTATTAAATAGAGGCTACACCTTC. The full variable domain, with segments outside the CDR3 supplied by the reference TRBV7-9 and TRBJ1-2 proteins, appears as DTGVSQNPRHKITKRGQNVTFRCDPISEHNRLYWYRQTLGQGPEFLTYFQNEAQLEKSRLLSDRFSAERPKGSFSTLEIQRTEQGDSAMYLCASSPSTVLLNRGYTFGSGTRLTVV.